What follows describes a single T cell receptor (beta chain). This sample was taken from a study of blood T cell repertoires in COVID-19. Study-wide background: Sites in the United States, Italy and Spain provided acute and convalescent COVID-19 samples.

Some clones are missing from TCRdb's copy, which holds only in-frame ones; the method was immunoSEQ multiplex PCR. This sample has about 68,000 clones, with approximately 88% found just once. Trimming removed 5 bases from V and 7 bases from J; junction bases left unmatched: 14. CDR3 length: 15 amino acids. CDR1 SGHVS and CDR2 FQNEAQ come from the germline V gene. Sequenced: peripheral blood. V usage is TRBV7-8 and J usage is TRBJ2-7; 7 bases are a match to TRBD2. The source of this sequence is a man aged 50-59 years with active COVID-19. The CDR3 coding sequence is TGTGCCAGCAGCGCCAATAGCGGGCGGGACGTAGAGCAGTACTTC. Translating gives CASSANSGRDVEQYF.